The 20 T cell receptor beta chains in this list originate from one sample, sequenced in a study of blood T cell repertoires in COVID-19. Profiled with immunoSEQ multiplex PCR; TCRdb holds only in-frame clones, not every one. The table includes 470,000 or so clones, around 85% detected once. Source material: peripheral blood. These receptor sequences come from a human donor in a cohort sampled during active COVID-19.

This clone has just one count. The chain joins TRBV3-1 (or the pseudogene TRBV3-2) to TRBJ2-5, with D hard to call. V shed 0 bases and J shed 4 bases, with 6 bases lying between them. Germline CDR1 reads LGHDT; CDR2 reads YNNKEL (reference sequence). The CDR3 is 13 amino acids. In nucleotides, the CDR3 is TGTGCCAGCAGCCAAGATCCCGGAGAGACCCAGTACTTC. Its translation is CASSQDPGETQYF.

Here the CDR3 reads CASSIREGVRPNTEAFF. The CDR3 region has the DNA TGTGCCAGTAGTATCCGTGAGGGCGTCAGGCCTAACACTGAAGCTTTCTTT. The V call is TRBV19, the J call TRBJ1-1; D remains unclear. Per the germline V gene, CDR1 is LNHDA and CDR2 is SQIVND (reference sequence). This CDR3 has 17 amino acids. Trimming shortened V by 3 bases and J by 2 bases, and 19 bases separated the two germline ends.

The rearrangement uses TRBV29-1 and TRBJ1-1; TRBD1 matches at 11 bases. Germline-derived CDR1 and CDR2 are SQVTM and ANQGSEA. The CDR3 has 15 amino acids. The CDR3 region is CSITGQGASNTEAFF. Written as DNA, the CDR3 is TGCAGTATTACCGGACAGGGGGCTTCGAACACTGAAGCTTTCTTT.

The chain's CDR3 is CASSSGITEAFF. CDR3 sequence (DNA): TGTGCCAGCAGTTCGGGAATCACTGAAGCTTTCTTT. The chain uses TRBV12-3 or TRBV12-4 and TRBJ1-1; D ambiguous. V was trimmed by 4 bases and J by 4 bases, leaving 7 bases between them. This CDR3 is built from 12 residues.

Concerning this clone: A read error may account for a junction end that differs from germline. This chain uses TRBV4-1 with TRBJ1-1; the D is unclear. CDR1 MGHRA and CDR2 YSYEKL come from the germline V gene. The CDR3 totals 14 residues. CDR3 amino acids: CASNQQYSNTEAFF. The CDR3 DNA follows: TGCGCCAGCAACCAACAGTATTCAAACACTGAAGCTTTCTTT.

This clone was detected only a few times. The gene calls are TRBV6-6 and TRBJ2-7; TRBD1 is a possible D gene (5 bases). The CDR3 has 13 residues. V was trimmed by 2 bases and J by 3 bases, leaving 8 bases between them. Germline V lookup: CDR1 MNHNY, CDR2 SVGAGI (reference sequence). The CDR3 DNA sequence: TGTGCCAGCAGTTACACAGACAGCTACGAGCAGTACTTC. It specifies CASSYTDSYEQYF.

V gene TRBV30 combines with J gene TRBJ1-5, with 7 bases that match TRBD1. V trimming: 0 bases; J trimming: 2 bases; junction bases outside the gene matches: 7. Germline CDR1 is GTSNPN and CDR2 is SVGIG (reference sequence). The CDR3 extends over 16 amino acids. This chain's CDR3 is CAWSVEGARRNQPQHF. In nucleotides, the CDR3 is TGTGCCTGGAGTGTGGAGGGGGCTCGGCGCAATCAGCCCCAGCATTTT.

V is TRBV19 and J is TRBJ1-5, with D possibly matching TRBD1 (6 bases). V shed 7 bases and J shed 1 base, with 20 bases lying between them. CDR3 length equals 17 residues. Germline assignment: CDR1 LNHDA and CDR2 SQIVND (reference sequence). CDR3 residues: CASIPGGGRLSNQPQHF. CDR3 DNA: TGTGCCAGTATTCCCGGCGGGGGGCGCCTAAGCAATCAGCCCCAGCATTTT.

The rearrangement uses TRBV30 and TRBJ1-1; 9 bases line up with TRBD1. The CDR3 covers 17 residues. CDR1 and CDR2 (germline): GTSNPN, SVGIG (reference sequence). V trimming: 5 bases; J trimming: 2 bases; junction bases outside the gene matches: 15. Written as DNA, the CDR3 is TGTGCCTGGTTAGCACAGGGGGCGAGGAAAATCAACACTGAAGCTTTCTTT. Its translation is CAWLAQGARKINTEAFF.

Here the CDR3 reads CATRRTGLYGYTF. The DNA of the CDR3 is TGTGCCACCAGGAGGACAGGACTCTATGGCTACACCTTC. This sequence joins TRBV24-1 and TRBJ1-2; 7 bases agree with TRBD1. The germline V gene has CDR1 KGHDR and CDR2 SFDVKD. The CDR3 consists of 13 residues. The V segment lost 7 bases and the J segment 4 bases; nucleotides outside the gene matches: 5.

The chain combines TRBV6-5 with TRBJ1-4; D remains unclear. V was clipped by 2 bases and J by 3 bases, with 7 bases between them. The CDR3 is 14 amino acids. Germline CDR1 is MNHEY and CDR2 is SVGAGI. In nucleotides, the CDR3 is TGTGCCAGCAGTTACCCCGGTGCTAATGAAAAACTGTTTTTT. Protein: CASSYPGANEKLFF.

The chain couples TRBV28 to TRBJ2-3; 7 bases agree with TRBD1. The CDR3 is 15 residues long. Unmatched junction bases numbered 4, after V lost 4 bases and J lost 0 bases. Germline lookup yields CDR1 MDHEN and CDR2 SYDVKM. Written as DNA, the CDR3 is TGTGCCAGCAGTTACGGGACAGTCAGCACAGATACGCAGTATTTT. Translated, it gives CASSYGTVSTDTQYF.

The CDR3 nucleotides are TGTGCCAGCAACCAAGACAGGGTGGGTTACGAGCAGTACTTC. Protein sequence: CASNQDRVGYEQYF. This chain links TRBV5-6 with TRBJ2-7, with 7 positions matching TRBD1. Germline trimming cut 6 bases from V and 4 bases from J; bases unmatched to any gene: 10. This CDR3 spans 14 amino acids. Germline assignment: CDR1 SGHDT and CDR2 YYEEEE.

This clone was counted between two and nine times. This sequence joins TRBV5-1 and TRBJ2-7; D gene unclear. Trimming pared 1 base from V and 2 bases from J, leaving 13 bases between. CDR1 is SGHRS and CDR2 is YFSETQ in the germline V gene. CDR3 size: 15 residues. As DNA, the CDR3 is TGCGCCAGCAGCTTGCTGAGTTCCGTGGCCTACGAGCAGTACTTC. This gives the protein CASSLLSSVAYEQYF.

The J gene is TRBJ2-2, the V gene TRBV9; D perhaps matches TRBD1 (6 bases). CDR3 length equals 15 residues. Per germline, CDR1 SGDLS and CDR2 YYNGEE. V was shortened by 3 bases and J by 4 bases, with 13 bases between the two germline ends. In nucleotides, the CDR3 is TGTGCCAGCAGCGCCAGGGGAATGGGCACCGGGGAGCTGTTTTTT. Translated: CASSARGMGTGELFF. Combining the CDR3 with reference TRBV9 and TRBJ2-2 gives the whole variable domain DSGVTQTPKHLITATGQRVTLRCSPRSGDLSVYWYQQSLDQGLQFLIQYYNGEERAKGNILERFSAQQFPDLHSELNLSSLELGDSALYFCASSARGMGTGELFFGEGSRLTVL.

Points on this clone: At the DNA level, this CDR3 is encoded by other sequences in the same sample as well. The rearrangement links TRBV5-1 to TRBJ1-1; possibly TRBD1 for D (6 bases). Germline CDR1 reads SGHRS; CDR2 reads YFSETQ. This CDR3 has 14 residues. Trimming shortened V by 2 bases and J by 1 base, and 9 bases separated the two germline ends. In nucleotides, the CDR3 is TGCGCCAGCAGCTTACCGGGACAGAACACTGAAGCTTTCTTT. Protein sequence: CASSLPGQNTEAFF.

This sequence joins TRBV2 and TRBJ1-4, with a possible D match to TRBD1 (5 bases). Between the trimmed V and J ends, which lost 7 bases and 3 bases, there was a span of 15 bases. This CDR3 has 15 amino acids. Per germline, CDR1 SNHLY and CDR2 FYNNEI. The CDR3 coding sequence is TGTGCCAGCATAGCGGCACCCAGGGCTAATGAAAAACTGTTTTTT. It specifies CASIAAPRANEKLFF.

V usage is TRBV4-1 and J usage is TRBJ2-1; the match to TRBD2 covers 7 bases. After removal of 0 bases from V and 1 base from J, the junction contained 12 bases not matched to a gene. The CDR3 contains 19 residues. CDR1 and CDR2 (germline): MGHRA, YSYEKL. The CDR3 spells CASSQEGARAGLSYNEQFF. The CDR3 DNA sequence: TGCGCCAGCAGCCAAGAAGGGGCCAGAGCGGGACTTTCCTACAATGAGCAGTTCTTC.

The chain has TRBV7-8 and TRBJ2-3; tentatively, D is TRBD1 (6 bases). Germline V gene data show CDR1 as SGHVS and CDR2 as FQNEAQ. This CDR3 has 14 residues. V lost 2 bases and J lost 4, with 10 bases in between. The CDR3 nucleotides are TGTGCCAGCAGCTTACAACAGGGTTCAGATACGCAGTATTTT. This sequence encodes CASSLQQGSDTQYF.

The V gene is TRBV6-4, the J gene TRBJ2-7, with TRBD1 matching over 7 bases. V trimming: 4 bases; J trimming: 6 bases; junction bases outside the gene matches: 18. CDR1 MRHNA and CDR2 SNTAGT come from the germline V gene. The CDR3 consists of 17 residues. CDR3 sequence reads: CASSVKSGDRAWFEQYF. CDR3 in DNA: TGTGCCAGCAGTGTTAAGAGCGGAGACAGGGCATGGTTCGAGCAGTACTTC.